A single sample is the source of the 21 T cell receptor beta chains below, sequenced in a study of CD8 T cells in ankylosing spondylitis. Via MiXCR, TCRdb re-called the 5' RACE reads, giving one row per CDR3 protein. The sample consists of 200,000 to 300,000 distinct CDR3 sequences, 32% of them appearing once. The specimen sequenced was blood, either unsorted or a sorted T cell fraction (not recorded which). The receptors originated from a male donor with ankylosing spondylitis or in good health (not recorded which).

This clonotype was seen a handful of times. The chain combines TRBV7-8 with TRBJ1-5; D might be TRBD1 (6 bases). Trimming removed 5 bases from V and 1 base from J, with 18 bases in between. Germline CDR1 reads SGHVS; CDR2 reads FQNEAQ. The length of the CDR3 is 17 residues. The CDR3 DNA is TGTGCCAGCAGCCAAGGACAGATCGTCAGCAGCAATCAGCCCCAGCATTTT. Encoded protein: CASSQGQIVSSNQPQHF.

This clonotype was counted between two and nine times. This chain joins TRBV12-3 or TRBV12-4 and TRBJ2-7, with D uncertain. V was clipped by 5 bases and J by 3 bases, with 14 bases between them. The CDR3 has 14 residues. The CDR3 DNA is TGTGCCAGCAGTCCACAGAGGAAGATCTACGAGCAGTACTTC. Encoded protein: CASSPQRKIYEQYF.

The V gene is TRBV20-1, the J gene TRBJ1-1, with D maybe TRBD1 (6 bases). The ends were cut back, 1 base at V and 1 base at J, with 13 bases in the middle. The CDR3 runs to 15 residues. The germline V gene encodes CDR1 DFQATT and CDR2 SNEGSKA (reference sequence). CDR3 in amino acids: CSARAGGSGNTEAFF. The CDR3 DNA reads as TGCAGTGCTAGAGCTGGGGGCTCAGGGAACACTGAAGCTTTCTTT.

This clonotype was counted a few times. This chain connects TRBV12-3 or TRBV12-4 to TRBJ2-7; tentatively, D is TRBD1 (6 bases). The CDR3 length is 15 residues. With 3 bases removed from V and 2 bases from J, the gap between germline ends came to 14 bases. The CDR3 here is CASSFAVDSPYEQYF. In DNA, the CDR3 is TGTGCCAGCAGTTTTGCGGTGGACAGTCCCTACGAGCAGTACTTC.

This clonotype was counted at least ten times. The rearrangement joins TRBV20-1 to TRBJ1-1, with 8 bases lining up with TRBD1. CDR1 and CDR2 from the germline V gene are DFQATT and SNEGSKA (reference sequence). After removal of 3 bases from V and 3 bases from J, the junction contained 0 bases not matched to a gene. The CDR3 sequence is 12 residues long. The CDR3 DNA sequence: TGCAGTGCTAGGACAGGGGACACTGAAGCTTTCTTT. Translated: CSARTGDTEAFF.

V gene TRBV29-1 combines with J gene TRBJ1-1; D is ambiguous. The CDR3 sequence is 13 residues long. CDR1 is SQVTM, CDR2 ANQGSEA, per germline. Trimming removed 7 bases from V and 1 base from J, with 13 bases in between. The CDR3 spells CSATREGNTEAFF. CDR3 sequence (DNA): TGCAGCGCCACCCGAGAAGGGAACACTGAAGCTTTCTTT.

In nucleotides, the CDR3 is TGTGCCAGCAGTTTAGCTGGGGAGGGGGTGAGGAATGGCTACACCTTC. Residues: CASSLAGEGVRNGYTF. The chain combines TRBV27 with TRBJ1-2; perhaps TRBD1 as D (6 bases). Trimming removed 2 bases from V and 6 bases from J, with 19 bases in between. The length of the CDR3 is 16 residues. The germline gives CDR1 MNHEY, CDR2 SMNVEV (reference sequence).

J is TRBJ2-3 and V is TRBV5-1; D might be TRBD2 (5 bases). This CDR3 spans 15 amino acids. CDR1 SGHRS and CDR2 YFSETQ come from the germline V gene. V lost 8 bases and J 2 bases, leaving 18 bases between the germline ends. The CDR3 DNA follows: TGCGCCAGAGCCGGGGAGACCGGACCCACAGATACGCAGTATTTT. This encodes CARAGETGPTDTQYF.

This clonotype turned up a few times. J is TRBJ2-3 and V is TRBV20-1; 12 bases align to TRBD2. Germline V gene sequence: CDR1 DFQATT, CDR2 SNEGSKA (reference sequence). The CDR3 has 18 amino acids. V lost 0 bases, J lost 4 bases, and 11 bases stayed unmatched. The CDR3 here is CSARDDSPASGGADTQYF. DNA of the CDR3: TGCAGTGCTAGAGATGATTCGCCGGCTAGCGGGGGGGCAGATACGCAGTATTTT.

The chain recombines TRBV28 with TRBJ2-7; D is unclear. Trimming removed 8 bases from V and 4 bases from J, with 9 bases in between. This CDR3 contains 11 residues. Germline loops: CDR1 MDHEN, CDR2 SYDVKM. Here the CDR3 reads CASQSQYEQYF. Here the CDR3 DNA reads TGTGCCAGCCAGAGTCAATACGAGCAGTACTTC.

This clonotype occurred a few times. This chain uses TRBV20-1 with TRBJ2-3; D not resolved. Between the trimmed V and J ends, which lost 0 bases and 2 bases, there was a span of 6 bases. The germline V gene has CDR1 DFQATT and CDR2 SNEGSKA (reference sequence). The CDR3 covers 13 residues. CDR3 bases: TGCAGTGCTAGAGACACCTACACAGATACGCAGTATTTT. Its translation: CSARDTYTDTQYF.

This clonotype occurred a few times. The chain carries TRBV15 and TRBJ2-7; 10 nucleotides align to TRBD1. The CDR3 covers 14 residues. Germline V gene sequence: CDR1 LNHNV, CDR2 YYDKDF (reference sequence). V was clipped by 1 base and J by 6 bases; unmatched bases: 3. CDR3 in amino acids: CATSRGQGAREQYF. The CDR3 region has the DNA TGTGCCACCAGCAGAGGACAGGGGGCCCGCGAGCAGTACTTC. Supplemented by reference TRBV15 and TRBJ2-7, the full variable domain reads DAMVIQNPRYQVTQFGKPVTLSCSQTLNHNVMYWYQQKSSQAPKLLFHYYDKDFNNEADTPDNFQSRRPNTSFCFLDIRSPGLGDTAMYLCATSRGQGAREQYFGPGTRLTVT.

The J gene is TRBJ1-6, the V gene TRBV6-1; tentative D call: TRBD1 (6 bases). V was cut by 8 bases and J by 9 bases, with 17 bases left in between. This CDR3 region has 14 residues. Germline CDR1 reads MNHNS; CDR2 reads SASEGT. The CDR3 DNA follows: TGTGCCAGCCGACCTGGAGGGGGGCGTTCACCCCTCCACTTT. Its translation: CASRPGGGRSPLHF.

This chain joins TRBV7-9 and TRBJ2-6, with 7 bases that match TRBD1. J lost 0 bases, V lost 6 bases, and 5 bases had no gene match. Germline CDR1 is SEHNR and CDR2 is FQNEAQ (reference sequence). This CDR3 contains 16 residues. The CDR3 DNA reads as TGTGCCAGCAGACAACAGGGGCTCTCTGGGGCCAACGTCCTGACTTTC. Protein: CASRQQGLSGANVLTF.

CDR3 sequence reads: CATGGRDRVPYEQYF. The CDR3 DNA follows: TGTGCCACCGGGGGTCGGGACAGGGTTCCCTACGAGCAGTACTTC. The chain links TRBV7-9 to TRBJ2-7, with TRBD1 matching over 9 bases. Germline lookup yields CDR1 SEHNR and CDR2 FQNEAQ (reference sequence). V was pared by 10 bases and J by 2 bases, with 12 bases of the junction left unmatched. The CDR3 is made up of 15 amino acids.

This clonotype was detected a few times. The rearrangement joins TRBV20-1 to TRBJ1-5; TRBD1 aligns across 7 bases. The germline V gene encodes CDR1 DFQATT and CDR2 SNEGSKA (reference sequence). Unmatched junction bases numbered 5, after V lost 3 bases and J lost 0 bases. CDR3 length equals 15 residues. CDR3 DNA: TGCAGTGCTAGTGGGGGACAGTATAGCAATCAGCCCCAGCATTTT. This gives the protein CSASGGQYSNQPQHF.

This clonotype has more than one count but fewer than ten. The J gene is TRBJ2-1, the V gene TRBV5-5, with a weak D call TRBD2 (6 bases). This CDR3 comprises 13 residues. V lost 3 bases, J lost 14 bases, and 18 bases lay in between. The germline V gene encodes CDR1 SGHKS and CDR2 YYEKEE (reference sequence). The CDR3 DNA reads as TGTGCCAGCAGCTCGCAACCTGGGACTCCGGAGTTCTTC. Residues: CASSSQPGTPEFF.

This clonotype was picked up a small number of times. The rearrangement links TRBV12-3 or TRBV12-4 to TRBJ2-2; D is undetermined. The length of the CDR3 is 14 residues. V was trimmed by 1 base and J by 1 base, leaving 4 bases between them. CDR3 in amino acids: CASSLGQNTGELFF. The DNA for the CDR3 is TGTGCCAGCAGTTTAGGGCAGAACACCGGGGAGCTGTTTTTT.

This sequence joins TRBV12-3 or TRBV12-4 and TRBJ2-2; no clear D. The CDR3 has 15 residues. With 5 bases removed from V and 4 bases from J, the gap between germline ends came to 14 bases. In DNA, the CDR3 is TGTGCCAGCAGTCCCCCCCAGTTGGGCACCGGGGAGCTGTTTTTT. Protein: CASSPPQLGTGELFF.

The CDR3 here is CASTVAPHEQYF. CDR3 DNA sequence: TGTGCCAGCACCGTAGCTCCCCACGAGCAGTACTTC. The chain has TRBV7-9 and TRBJ2-7; D is unclear. CDR1 SEHNR and CDR2 FQNEAQ come from the germline V gene (reference sequence). This CDR3 spans 12 amino acids. Trimming took 7 bases from V and 5 from J, leaving 12 bases between them.

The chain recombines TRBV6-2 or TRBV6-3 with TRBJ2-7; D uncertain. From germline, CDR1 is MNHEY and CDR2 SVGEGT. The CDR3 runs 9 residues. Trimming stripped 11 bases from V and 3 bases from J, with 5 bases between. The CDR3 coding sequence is TGTGCCGGCCACTACGAGCAGTACTTC. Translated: CAGHYEQYF.